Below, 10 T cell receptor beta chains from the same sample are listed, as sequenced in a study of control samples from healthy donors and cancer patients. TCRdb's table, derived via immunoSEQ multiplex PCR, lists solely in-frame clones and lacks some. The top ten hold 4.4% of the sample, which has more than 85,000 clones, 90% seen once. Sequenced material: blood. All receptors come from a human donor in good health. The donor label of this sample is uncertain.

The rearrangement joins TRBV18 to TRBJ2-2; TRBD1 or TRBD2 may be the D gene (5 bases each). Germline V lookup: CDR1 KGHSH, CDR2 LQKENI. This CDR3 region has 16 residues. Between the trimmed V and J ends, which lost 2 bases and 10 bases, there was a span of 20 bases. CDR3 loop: CASSPLRGRSGEELFF. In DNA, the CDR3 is TGTGCCAGCTCACCATTGAGGGGACGATCGGGCGAGGAGCTGTTTTTT.

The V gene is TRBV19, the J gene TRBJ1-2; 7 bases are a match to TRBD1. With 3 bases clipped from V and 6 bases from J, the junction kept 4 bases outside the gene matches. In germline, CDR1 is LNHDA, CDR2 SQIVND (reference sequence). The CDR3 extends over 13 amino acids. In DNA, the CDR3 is TGTGCCAGTAGTATGGGACAGAGAAATGGCTACACCTTC. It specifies CASSMGQRNGYTF.

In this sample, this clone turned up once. This chain's CDR3 is CASSGAGGVSPLHF. The CDR3 DNA reads as TGTGCCAGCAGCGGAGCCGGGGGAGTATCACCCCTCCACTTT. The rearrangement links TRBV2 to TRBJ1-6; TRBD1 might be the D (5 bases). The CDR3 extends over 14 amino acids. The V end was cut by 6 bases, the J end by 10 bases, with 16 bases between. Germline-derived CDR1 and CDR2 are SNHLY and FYNNEI.

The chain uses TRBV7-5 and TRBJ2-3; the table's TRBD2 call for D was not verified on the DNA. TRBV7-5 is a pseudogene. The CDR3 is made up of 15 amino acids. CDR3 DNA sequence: TGTGTCAGAAGCCGACTGCCCTCTAGCACAGATACGCAGTATTTT. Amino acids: CVRSRLPSSTDTQYF.

CDR3: CASSEMRMDYGYTF. DNA for the CDR3: TGTGCCAGCAGTGAAATGCGGATGGACTATGGCTACACCTTC. The rearrangement uses TRBV2 and TRBJ1-2; no clear D. Trimming left V 2 bases short and J 3 bases short, with 10 bases between. The CDR3 consists of 14 residues. CDR1 is SNHLY, CDR2 FYNNEI, per germline.

The CDR3 DNA sequence: TGTGCCAGCAGTGACGGGCAGCCCTCTGGGGCCAACGTCCTGACTTTC. Its translation is CASSDGQPSGANVLTF. The chain uses TRBV6-4 and TRBJ2-6, with D hard to call. Germline V CDR1 and CDR2: MRHNA, SNTAGT. The CDR3 extends over 16 amino acids. V lost 2 bases to trimming and J lost 0 bases, with 8 bases between them.

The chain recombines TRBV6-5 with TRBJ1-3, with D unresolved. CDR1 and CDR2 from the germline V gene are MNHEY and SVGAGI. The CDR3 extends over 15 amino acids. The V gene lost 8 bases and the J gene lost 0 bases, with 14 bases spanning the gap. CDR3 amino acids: CASSEVFSSGNTIYF. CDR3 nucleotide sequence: TGTGCCAGCTCAGAGGTTTTTAGCTCTGGAAACACCATATATTTT.

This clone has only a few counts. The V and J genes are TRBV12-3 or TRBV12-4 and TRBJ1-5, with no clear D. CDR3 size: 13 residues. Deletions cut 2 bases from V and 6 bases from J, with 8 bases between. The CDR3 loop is CASSLSGSQPQHF. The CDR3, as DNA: TGTGCCAGCAGTTTAAGCGGGAGTCAGCCCCAGCATTTT.

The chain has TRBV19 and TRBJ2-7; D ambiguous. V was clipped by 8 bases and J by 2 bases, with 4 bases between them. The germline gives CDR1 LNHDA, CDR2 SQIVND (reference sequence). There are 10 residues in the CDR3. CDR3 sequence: CASGTYEQYF. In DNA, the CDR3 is TGTGCCAGTGGTACCTACGAGCAGTACTTC.

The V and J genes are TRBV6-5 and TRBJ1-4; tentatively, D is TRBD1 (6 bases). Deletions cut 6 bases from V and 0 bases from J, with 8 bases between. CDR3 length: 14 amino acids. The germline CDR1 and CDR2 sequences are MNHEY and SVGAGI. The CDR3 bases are TGTGCCAGCAGAGGGGGTCCAACTAATGAAAAACTGTTTTTT. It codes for CASRGGPTNEKLFF.